The 9 T cell receptor beta chains below all came from one sample that was sequenced in a study of blood T cell repertoires in COVID-19. Assay: immunoSEQ multiplex PCR; the TCRdb copy retains only in-frame clones and omits some. The sample consists of about 170,000 clones, 82% of them appearing once. The sequencing sample was made of peripheral blood. These receptors all come from a woman aged 65 to 85 with acute or convalescent COVID-19.

This clone has a single count. This chain joins TRBV6-1 and TRBJ1-2; a weak D match, TRBD1 (6 bases). Germline CDR1 reads MNHNS; CDR2 reads SASEGT. This CDR3 comprises 14 residues. Between the trimmed V and J ends, which lost 2 bases and 8 bases, there was a span of 15 bases. CDR3 nucleotide sequence: TGTGCCAGCAGTGAATCGGGGGGCTGGGGAGGCTACACCTTC. The encoded protein is CASSESGGWGGYTF.

This clone was detected only once. V is TRBV10-3 and J is TRBJ2-2; 7 bases are shared with TRBD2. Trimming took 11 bases from V and 4 from J; bases not matched to a gene: 10. Germline-derived CDR1 and CDR2 are ENHRY and SYGVKD. This CDR3 is 14 amino acids long. The CDR3 loop reads CASLAGGFTGELFF. The DNA for the CDR3 is TGTGCCTCTTTAGCGGGTGGATTCACCGGGGAGCTGTTTTTT.

This chain uses TRBV5-4 with TRBJ1-2; 7 positions match TRBD1. V dropped 1 base and J dropped 11; count of bases not matched to a gene: 11. The CDR3 covers 14 residues. Germline values: CDR1 SGHNT, CDR2 YYREEE (reference sequence). This chain's CDR3 is CASSLMDRLSGYTF. CDR3 nucleotide sequence: TGTGCCAGCAGCTTGATGGACAGGCTGAGTGGGTACACCTTC.

This clone appeared a few times. The chain uses TRBV10-2 and TRBJ1-2; D ambiguous. Per the germline V gene, CDR1 is WSHSY and CDR2 is SAAADI. V was cut by 3 bases and J by 0 bases, with 8 bases left in between. This CDR3 spans 14 amino acids. CDR3: CASSDRSSNYGYTF. CDR3 DNA: TGCGCCAGCAGTGACAGGTCATCTAACTATGGCTACACCTTC.

The J gene is TRBJ2-5, the V gene TRBV4-1, with D perhaps TRBD1 (7 bases). V lost 1 base and J lost 2, with 11 bases in between. Germline V CDR1 and CDR2: MGHRA, YSYEKL. The CDR3 spans 15 residues. In DNA, the CDR3 is TGCGCCAGCAGCCAAGGGGGGGACAGTCAAGAGACCCAGTACTTC. Translation: CASSQGGDSQETQYF.

The chain couples TRBV5-1 to TRBJ1-2; 8 bases line up with TRBD1. Germline V lookup: CDR1 SGHRS, CDR2 YFSETQ. The length of the CDR3 is 11 residues. V lost 5 bases and J lost 6; bases outside the gene matches: 0. The CDR3 DNA reads as TGCGCCAGCAGGGACAGGGATGGCTACACCTTC. This encodes CASRDRDGYTF.

This clone was counted many times. The V call is TRBV19, the J call TRBJ1-2, with TRBD1 matching 9 bases. Germline V gives CDR1 LNHDA, CDR2 SQIVND (reference sequence). V was clipped by 6 bases and J by 4 bases; unmatched bases: 0. CDR3 length equals 12 residues. CDR3 in DNA: TGTGCCAGTAGGACAGGGGGCTATGGCTACACCTTC. Its translation: CASRTGGYGYTF.

This chain uses TRBV30 with TRBJ1-5; possibly TRBD1 for D (5 bases). V lost 4 bases and J 6 bases, leaving 13 bases between the germline ends. Per germline, CDR1 GTSNPN and CDR2 SVGIG (reference sequence). The CDR3 spans 13 residues. The DNA of the CDR3 is TGTGCCTGGACTCAGGGTGTGGGTCAGCCCCAGCATTTT. It translates to CAWTQGVGQPQHF.

The chain recombines TRBV11-2 with TRBJ1-6; D is uncertain. With 6 bases removed from V and 11 bases from J, the gap between germline ends came to 14 bases. Germline V gives CDR1 SGHAT, CDR2 FQNNGV. This CDR3 is built from 13 residues. The CDR3 DNA reads as TGTGCCAGCAGACAATCCGTGAATCCACCCCTCCACTTT. Protein: CASRQSVNPPLHF.